These T cell receptor beta chains were read from a single sample in a study of CD8 T cells in ankylosing spondylitis. TCRdb analysed the 5' RACE reads with MiXCR anew, one entry per CDR3 protein. This sample has fewer than 200,000 distinct CDR3 sequences, with around 16% found just once. The sequenced sample was blood, either unsorted or a sorted T cell fraction (not recorded which). The origin of the receptors is a male donor with ankylosing spondylitis or in good health (not recorded which). CDR3s include the opening cysteine and the closing phenylalanine or tryptophan. A D gene is named only where the DNA matches it firmly. Only some rows state a clone size, as once, few, many or a class for expanded clones.

v_gene,d_gene,j_gene,abundance,CDR3nt,CDR3aa
TRBV25-1,.,TRBJ2-5,few,TGTGCCAGCAGTGAATCGCCTAGCCAAGAGACCCAGTACTTC,CASSESPSQETQYF
TRBV28,TRBD2,TRBJ2-1,many,TGTGCCAGCAGTTTTAGCGGGAGGGGCTATGAGCAGTTCTTC,CASSFSGRGYEQFF
TRBV4-1,TRBD1,TRBJ2-1,many,TGCGCCAGCAGCCAGGGGACAGCCCCCGACTCCTACAATGAGCAGTTCTTC,CASSQGTAPDSYNEQFF
TRBV4-1,.,TRBJ2-7,many,TGCGCCAGCAGCCAAGTACAGGGAGGCTCCTACGAGCAGTACTTC,CASSQVQGGSYEQYF
TRBV6-5,TRBD2,TRBJ2-4,many,TGTGCCAGCAGTTACCGCCCTTCTCTAGCGGGAGGTACGGAAAACATTCAGTACTTC,CASSYRPSLAGGTENIQYF
TRBV6-1,.,TRBJ2-3,many,TGTGCCAGCAGCCGAAGCGGAAGCACAGATACGCAGTATTTT,CASSRSGSTDTQYF
TRBV7-2,.,TRBJ1-5,.,TGTGCCAGCAGCCCCGAAAGGGATCAGCCCCAGCATTTT,CASSPERDQPQHF
TRBV5-1,TRBD1,TRBJ2-7,.,TGCGCCAGCAGCCCCGACAGGGGGGTCTACGAGCAGTACTTC,CASSPDRGVYEQYF
TRBV6-5,TRBD1,TRBJ1-5,.,TGTGCCAGCAGCCGACCGGACAGGGTGAGCAATCAGCCCCAGCATTTT,CASSRPDRVSNQPQHF
TRBV7-8,.,TRBJ1-5,many,TGTGCCAGCAGCCCGACGACAGGTAATCAGCCCCAGCATTTT,CASSPTTGNQPQHF
TRBV4-1,.,TRBJ1-1,many,TGCGCCAGCAGCCGGTGGTTGAGGGGACCTGAAGCTTTCTTT,CASSRWLRGPEAFF
TRBV10-3,.,TRBJ1-4,many,TGTGCCTTCAGTACAGGGCTCAATGAAAAACTGTTTTTT,CAFSTGLNEKLFF
TRBV20-1,TRBD2,TRBJ2-4,many,TGCAGTGCTACCATAGCGGGAGCGAGAGGCAAAAACATTCAGTACTTC,CSATIAGARGKNIQYF
TRBV7-8,.,TRBJ2-7,many,TGTGCCAGCAGCTCTACCTCAGGGCATACCTACGAGCAGTACTTC,CASSSTSGHTYEQYF
TRBV30,.,TRBJ1-4,.,TGTGCCTGGAGTGAGGCCGTAGAATACCAAACAACTAATGAAAAACTGTTTTTT,CAWSEAVEYQTTNEKLFF
TRBV28,.,TRBJ1-1,.,TGTGCCAGCAGTTTTAGGGATATCGTTGGCACTGAAGCTTTCTTT,CASSFRDIVGTEAFF
TRBV5-1,TRBD1,TRBJ2-7,many,TGCGCCAGCAGCTTAGGACAGGGTAATACCTACGAGCAGTACTTC,CASSLGQGNTYEQYF
TRBV20-1,.,TRBJ2-3,many,TGCAGTGTCCACGCTAGCACAGATACGCAGTATTTT,CSVHASTDTQYF
TRBV5-1,.,TRBJ2-5,.,TGCGCCAGCAGCTTGGCAGGAATTACCCAAGAGACCCAGTACTTC,CASSLAGITQETQYF
TRBV28,.,TRBJ1-2,few,TGTGCCAGCAGCCAAACAGGGAACTATGGCTACACCTTC,CASSQTGNYGYTF
TRBV18,.,TRBJ1-1,.,TGTGCCAGCTCACCCGGGACACCGAACACTGAAGCTTTCTTT,CASSPGTPNTEAFF
TRBV5-1,.,TRBJ2-2,many,TGCGCCAGCAGCTTGGAAACCGGGGAGCTGTTTTTT,CASSLETGELFF
TRBV28,.,TRBJ2-1,.,TGTGCCAGCAGTTATGATCTAAAACAGGAGGCGAGGTCATACAATGAGCAGTTCTTC,CASSYDLKQEARSYNEQFF
TRBV11-2,.,TRBJ1-2,.,TGTGCCAGCAGCTTAGCAGGGGTTAACTATGGCTACACCTTC,CASSLAGVNYGYTF
TRBV7-6,.,TRBJ1-6,few,TGTGCCAGCAGCCGAGGGGCTGTAGGGGTAAATTCACCCCTCCACTTT,CASSRGAVGVNSPLHF
TRBV5-4,.,TRBJ2-2,.,TGTGCCAGCAGCTTGGGGGGCTCAGGGTACACCGGGGAGCTGTTTTTT,CASSLGGSGYTGELFF
TRBV29-1,TRBD1,TRBJ1-2,.,TGCAGCGTTGGGGGGACAGGGGGAGCTAACTATGGCTACACCTTC,CSVGGTGGANYGYTF
TRBV5-1,TRBD2,TRBJ2-1,many,TGCGCCAGCAGCCCTTCCTGGACTAGCGGGAGTCTCCGCAGCTCCTACAATGAGCAGTTCTTC,CASSPSWTSGSLRSSYNEQFF
TRBV3-1,TRBD2,TRBJ2-1,few,TGTGCCAGCAGTGCGACTAGCGCCCTTACACAGAATGAGCAGTTCTTC,CASSATSALTQNEQFF
TRBV20-1,.,TRBJ1-4,few,TGCAGAGTCAGGGGTTTGAGTGAAAAACTGTTTTTT,CRVRGLSEKLFF
TRBV28,TRBD1,TRBJ1-5,many,TGTGCCAGCAGTTCGGGACAGGGGGCGAGTGTGGGTCATCAGCCCCAGCATTTT,CASSSGQGASVGHQPQHF
TRBV7-2,.,TRBJ2-7,few,TGTGCCAGCAGCTTAAGGGGGACAAGCACCTACGAGCAGTACTTC,CASSLRGTSTYEQYF
TRBV13,.,TRBJ1-1,.,TGTGCCAGCAGCTCTAGGGTGTATGGTACTGAAGCTTTCTTT,CASSSRVYGTEAFF
TRBV28,TRBD2,TRBJ2-1,.,TGTGCCAGCAGTTTAGTTCTAGCGGGAGGGCATGAGCAGTTCTTC,CASSLVLAGGHEQFF
TRBV20-1,.,TRBJ2-5,once,TGCAGTGCTACTAGTAGGGAGACCCAGTACTTC,CSATSRETQYF
TRBV25-1,.,TRBJ1-1,.,TGTGCCAGCAGTGACCCAGGGGAGGACACTGAAGCTTTCTTT,CASSDPGEDTEAFF
TRBV20-1,TRBD2,TRBJ2-1,many,TGCAGTGTTGAGGGGCGGGAGGGAACCGGTGAGCAGTTCTTC,CSVEGREGTGEQFF
TRBV7-9,TRBD2,TRBJ2-7,.,TGTGCCAGCAGCTTAGCATACGGGACTAAAGACGAGCAGTACTTC,CASSLAYGTKDEQYF
TRBV12-3/TRBV12-4,.,TRBJ2-5,few,TGTGCCAGCAGGGGGAGAGGGTATTACCCTACCCAAGAGACCCAGTACTTC,CASRGRGYYPTQETQYF
TRBV9,.,TRBJ2-3,many,TGTGCCAGCAGCGAGCTTTACACAGATACGCAGTATTTT,CASSELYTDTQYF
TRBV25-1,.,TRBJ1-4,.,TGTGCCAGCAGTCTCCAGGGCCTCGGGGGGCTGTTTTTT,CASSLQGLGGLFF
TRBV28,.,TRBJ1-3,.,TGTGCCTCAAGCCCCCCGGGGGCCTCTGGAAACACCATATATTTT,CASSPPGASGNTIYF
TRBV4-2,.,TRBJ2-4,many,TGTGCCAGCAGCCAACCCTTAGGTACCGAAAACATTCAGTACTTC,CASSQPLGTENIQYF
TRBV12-3/TRBV12-4,.,TRBJ2-3,many,TGTGCCAGCAGTTTATCCAGGCTTGATACGCAGTATTTT,CASSLSRLDTQYF